This section outlines one TCR beta chain sequence together with its context. Germline lookup yields CDR1 LNHDA and CDR2 SQIVND (reference sequence). V shed 4 bases and J shed 3 bases, with 9 bases lying between them. This CDR3 has 14 residues. This sample was included in a study of blood T cell repertoires in COVID-19. For the study at large: There were acute and convalescent COVID-19 samples, and they came from the United States, Italy and Spain.

Sequenced by immunoSEQ multiplex PCR; TCRdb stores in-frame clones only, minus some. The sample includes roughly 150,000 clones, about 81% of them seen just once. Material: peripheral blood. V usage is TRBV19 and J usage is TRBJ1-4, with no clear D. The TCR originated in a man aged 55 to 69 with active or convalescent COVID-19. CDR3 in amino acids: CASSNIASNEKLFF. The DNA for the CDR3 is TGTGCCAGTAGTAACATCGCCTCTAATGAAAAACTGTTTTTT. The full variable domain, with the rest looked up from reference TRBV19 and TRBJ1-4, is DGGITQSPKYLFRKEGQNVTLSCEQNLNHDAMYWYRQDPGQGLRLIYYSQIVNDFQKGDIAEGYSVSREKKESFPLTVTSAQKNPTAFYLCASSNIASNEKLFFGSGTQLSVL.